These 3 T cell receptor beta chains came from one sample sequenced in a study of blood T cell repertoires in COVID-19. Generated by immunoSEQ multiplex PCR, the TCRdb table keeps only in-frame clones and is missing some. The sample has about 270,000 clones; approximately 89% are singletons. Sequencing was carried out using PBMCs or T cells enriched from blood (not recorded which). The receptors were sampled from a woman between 18 and 29 years old who had recovered from COVID-19.

This clone occurred once. This chain links TRBV5-5 with TRBJ1-1; D gene ambiguous. Germline CDR1 and CDR2: SGHKS and YYEKEE (reference sequence). Trimming pared 4 bases from V and 7 bases from J, leaving 17 bases between. CDR3 length: 14 residues. This CDR3 is CASSTASAADEAFF. The CDR3 coding sequence is TGTGCCAGCAGCACAGCCTCCGCTGCCGATGAAGCTTTCTTT.

V usage is TRBV30 and J usage is TRBJ1-2; TRBD1 agrees at 7 bases. Germline lookup yields CDR1 GTSNPN and CDR2 SVGIG (reference sequence). Losses at the gene ends were 4 bases for V and 7 bases for J; bases not matched to a gene: 6. The CDR3 sequence is 12 residues long. The CDR3 region is CAWMTGMGGYTF. In DNA, the CDR3 is TGTGCCTGGATGACAGGGATGGGTGGCTACACCTTC.

This sequence joins TRBV5-4 and TRBJ2-1; 9 positions match TRBD2. The germline V gene encodes CDR1 SGHNT and CDR2 YYREEE (reference sequence). V was clipped by 4 bases and J by 5 bases; unmatched bases: 7. The CDR3 extends over 15 amino acids. CDR3 amino acids: CASSPGAGGDNEQFF. DNA of the CDR3: TGTGCCAGCAGCCCCGGGGCGGGAGGGGACAATGAGCAGTTCTTC.